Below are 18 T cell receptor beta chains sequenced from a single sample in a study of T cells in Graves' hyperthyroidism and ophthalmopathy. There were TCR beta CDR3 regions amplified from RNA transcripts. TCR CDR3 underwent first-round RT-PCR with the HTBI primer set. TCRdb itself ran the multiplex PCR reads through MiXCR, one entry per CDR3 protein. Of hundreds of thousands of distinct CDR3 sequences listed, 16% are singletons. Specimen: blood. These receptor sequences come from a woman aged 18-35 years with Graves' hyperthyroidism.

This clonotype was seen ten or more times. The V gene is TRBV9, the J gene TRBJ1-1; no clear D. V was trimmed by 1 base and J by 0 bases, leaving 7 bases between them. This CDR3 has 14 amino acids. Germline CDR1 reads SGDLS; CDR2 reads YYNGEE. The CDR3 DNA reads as TGTGCCAGCAGCGTATATGGCATGAACACTGAAGCTTTCTTT. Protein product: CASSVYGMNTEAFF.

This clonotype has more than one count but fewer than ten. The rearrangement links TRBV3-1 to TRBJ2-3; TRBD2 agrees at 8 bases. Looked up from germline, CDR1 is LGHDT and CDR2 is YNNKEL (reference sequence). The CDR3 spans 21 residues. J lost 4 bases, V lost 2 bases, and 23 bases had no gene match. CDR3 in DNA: TGTGCCAGCAGCCAACGCCTTGGAGCGGGAGCTGGTCGGGATCAAGCAGATACGCAGTATTTT. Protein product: CASSQRLGAGAGRDQADTQYF.

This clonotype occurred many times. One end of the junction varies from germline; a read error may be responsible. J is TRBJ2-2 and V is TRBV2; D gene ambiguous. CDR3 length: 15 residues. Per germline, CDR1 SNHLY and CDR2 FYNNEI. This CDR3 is CASSEVQLNTGELFF. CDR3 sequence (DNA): TGTGCCAGCAGCGAAGTCCAACTGAACACCGGGGAGCTGTTTTTT.

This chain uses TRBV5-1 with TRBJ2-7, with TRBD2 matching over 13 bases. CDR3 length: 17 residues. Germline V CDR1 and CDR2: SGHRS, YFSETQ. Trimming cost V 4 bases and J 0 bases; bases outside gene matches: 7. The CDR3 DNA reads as TGCGCCAGCAGCATAGGGACTAGCGGGACGTTCTCCTACGAGCAGTACTTC. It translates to CASSIGTSGTFSYEQYF.

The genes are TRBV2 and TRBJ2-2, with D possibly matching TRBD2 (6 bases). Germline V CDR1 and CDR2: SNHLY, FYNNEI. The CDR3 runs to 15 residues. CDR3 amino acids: CASWWGVGSTGELFF. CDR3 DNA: TGTGCTTCTTGGTGGGGGGTCGGGAGCACCGGGGAGCTGTTTTTT.

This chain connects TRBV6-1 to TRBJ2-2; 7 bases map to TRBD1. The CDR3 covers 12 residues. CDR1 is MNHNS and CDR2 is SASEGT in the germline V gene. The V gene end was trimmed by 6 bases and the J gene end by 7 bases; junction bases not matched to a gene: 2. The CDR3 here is CASRGDSGELFF. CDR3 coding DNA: TGTGCCAGCAGAGGGGACAGCGGGGAGCTGTTTTTT.

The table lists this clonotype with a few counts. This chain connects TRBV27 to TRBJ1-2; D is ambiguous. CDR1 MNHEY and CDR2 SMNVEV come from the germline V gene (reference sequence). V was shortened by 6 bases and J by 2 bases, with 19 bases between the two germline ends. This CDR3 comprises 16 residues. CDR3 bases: TGTGCCAGCAGGCGTAGACCCGGGCCCCTAAACTATGGCTACACCTTC. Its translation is CASRRRPGPLNYGYTF.

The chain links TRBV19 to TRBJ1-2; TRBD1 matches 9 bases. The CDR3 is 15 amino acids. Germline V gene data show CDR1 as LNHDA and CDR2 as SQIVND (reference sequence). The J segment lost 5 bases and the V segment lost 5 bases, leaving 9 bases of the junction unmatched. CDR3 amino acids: CASSARDRENYGYTF. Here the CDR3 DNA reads TGTGCCAGTAGTGCCCGGGACAGGGAGAATTATGGCTACACCTTC.

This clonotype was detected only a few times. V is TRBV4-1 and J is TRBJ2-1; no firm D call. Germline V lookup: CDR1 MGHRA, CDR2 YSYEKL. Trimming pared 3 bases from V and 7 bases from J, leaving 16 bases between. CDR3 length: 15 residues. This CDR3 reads CASSHLSNGRNEQFF. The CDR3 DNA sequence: TGCGCCAGCAGCCATCTTTCGAACGGAAGGAATGAGCAGTTCTTC.

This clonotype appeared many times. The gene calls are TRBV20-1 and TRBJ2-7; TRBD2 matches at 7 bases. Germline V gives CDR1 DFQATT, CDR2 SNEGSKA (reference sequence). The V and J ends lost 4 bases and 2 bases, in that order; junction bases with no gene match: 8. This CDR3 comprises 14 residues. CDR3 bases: TGCAGTGCTAAAGGGCTAGCGGACACCTACGAGCAGTACTTC. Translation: CSAKGLADTYEQYF.

The CDR3 reads CASSVSGGQGATYGYTF. Here the CDR3 DNA reads TGTGCCAGCAGCGTATCAGGAGGACAGGGGGCTACTTATGGCTACACCTTC. The chain links TRBV9 to TRBJ1-2, with 11 bases matching TRBD1. This CDR3 region has 17 residues. The germline CDR1 and CDR2 sequences are SGDLS and YYNGEE. V was pared by 1 base and J by 5 bases, with 10 bases of the junction left unmatched.

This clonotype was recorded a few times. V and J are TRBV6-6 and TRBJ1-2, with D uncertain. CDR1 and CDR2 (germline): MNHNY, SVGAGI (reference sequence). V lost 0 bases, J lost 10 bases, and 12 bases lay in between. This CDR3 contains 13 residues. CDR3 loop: CASSYSEGFYYTF. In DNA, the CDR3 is TGTGCCAGCAGTTACTCCGAAGGTTTTTACTACACCTTC.

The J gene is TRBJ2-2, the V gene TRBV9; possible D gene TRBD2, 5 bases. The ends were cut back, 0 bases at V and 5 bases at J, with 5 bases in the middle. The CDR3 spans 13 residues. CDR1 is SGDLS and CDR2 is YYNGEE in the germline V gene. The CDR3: CASSVGGTGELFF. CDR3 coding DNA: TGTGCCAGCAGCGTAGGAGGGACCGGGGAGCTGTTTTTT.

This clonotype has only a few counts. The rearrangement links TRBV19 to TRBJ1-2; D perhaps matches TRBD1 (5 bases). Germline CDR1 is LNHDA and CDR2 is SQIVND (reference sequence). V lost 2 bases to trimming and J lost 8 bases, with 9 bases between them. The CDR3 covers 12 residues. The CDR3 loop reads CASSIRGNGYTF. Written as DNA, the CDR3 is TGTGCCAGTAGTATAAGGGGAAACGGCTACACCTTC.

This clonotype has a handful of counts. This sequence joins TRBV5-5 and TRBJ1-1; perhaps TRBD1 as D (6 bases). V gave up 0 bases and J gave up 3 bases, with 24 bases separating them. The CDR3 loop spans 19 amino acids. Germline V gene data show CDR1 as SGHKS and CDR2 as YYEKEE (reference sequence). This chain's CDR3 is CASSLGLGGTTILYTEAFF. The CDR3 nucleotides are TGTGCCAGCAGCTTGGGCCTAGGGGGGACCACAATTTTATACACTGAAGCTTTCTTT.

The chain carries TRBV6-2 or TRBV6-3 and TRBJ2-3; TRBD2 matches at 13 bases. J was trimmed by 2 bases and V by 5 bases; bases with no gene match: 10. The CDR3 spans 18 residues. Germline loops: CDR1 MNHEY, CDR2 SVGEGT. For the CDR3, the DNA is TGTGCCAGCAGTGCTCCCGTTACTAGCGGGGGGGCCACAGATACGCAGTATTTT. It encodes CASSAPVTSGGATDTQYF.

In nucleotides, the CDR3 is TGTGCCAGCAGGACCCTAGCGGGGACAGGGAGTGAAAAACTGTTTTTT. It codes for CASRTLAGTGSEKLFF. The J gene is TRBJ1-4, the V gene TRBV13; 9 bases align to TRBD1. V lost 6 bases, J lost 7 bases, and 12 bases stayed unmatched. Germline V CDR1 and CDR2: PRHDT, FYEKMQ (reference sequence). There are 16 residues in the CDR3. The variable domain in full, completed from reference TRBV13 and TRBJ1-4, reads AAGVIQSPRHLIKEKRETATLKCYPIPRHDTVYWYQQGPGQDPQFLISFYEKMQSDKGSIPDRFSAQQFSDYHSELNMSSLELGDSALYFCASRTLAGTGSEKLFFGSGTQLSVL.

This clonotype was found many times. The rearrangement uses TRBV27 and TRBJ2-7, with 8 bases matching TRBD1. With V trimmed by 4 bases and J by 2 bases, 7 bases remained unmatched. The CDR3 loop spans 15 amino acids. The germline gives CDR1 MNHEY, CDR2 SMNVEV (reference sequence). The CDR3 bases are TGTGCCAGCAGTTCCGGACAGGGAACTCCCTACGAGCAGTACTTC. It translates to CASSSGQGTPYEQYF.